This TCR beta chain stems from a study of T cell responses to AZD1222 COVID-19 vaccine. Whole-study results and caveats: Nearly half of spike-specific TCRs reportedly target variant regions that are unmutated in the B.1.351 and B.1.1.7 variants.

V shed 5 bases and J shed 9 bases, with 14 bases lying between them. Germline V gene sequence: CDR1 SEHNR, CDR2 FQNEAQ (reference sequence). This CDR3 is 14 amino acids long. A word on this clone: Its antigen is currently unknown.

The repertoire was sequenced with immunoSEQ multiplex PCR; TCRdb's copy has only in-frame clones and lacks some. There are about 78,000 clones in the sample; 88% occur only once, and about 5% lies in the top ten. Sequencing was performed on peripheral blood, taken on day 0 of MenACWY control vaccination. The rearrangement joins TRBV7-9 to TRBJ1-6, with D unclear. The sequence was collected from an adult in good health. The CDR3 loop is CASSPGLISSPLHF. As DNA, the CDR3 is TGTGCCAGCAGCCCCGGGCTTATTAGTTCACCCCTCCACTTT.